These 17 T cell receptor beta chains were sequenced from one sample in a study of spatial heterogeneity in lung cancer. TCRdb redid the calling of the 5' RACE reads with MiXCR, one entry per CDR3 protein. Of roughly 16,000 distinct CDR3 sequences listed, approximately 6.2% are singletons. Study-level results: The number of expanded tumor alpha and beta chains correlated with mutation number.

No antigens are known for them. This sample's time point: sample taken at primary tumor resection. The specimen comprised lung tumor tissue, sampled at surgery. Receptors were obtained from a female donor with early-stage non-small cell lung cancer.

This clonotype was seen at least ten times. The chain uses TRBV9 and TRBJ2-2; unclear D gene. The CDR3 has 13 amino acids. V lost 4 bases and J lost 7, with 11 bases in between. Germline loops: CDR1 SGDLS, CDR2 YYNGEE. In nucleotides, the CDR3 is TGTGCCAGCAGCTCCCGGGTAGACGGGGAGCTGTTTTTT. Amino acids: CASSSRVDGELFF.

This clonotype was seen ten or more times. This chain's CDR3 is CASSQSDFYGYTF. The CDR3 DNA reads as TGTGCCAGCAGCCAATCCGACTTCTATGGCTACACCTTC. This chain uses TRBV12-3 or TRBV12-4 with TRBJ1-2; D not certain. Trimming removed 6 bases at V and 4 bases at J, with 12 bases between. There are 13 residues in the CDR3.

By sample share, this clonotype is medium-sized (0.01 to 0.1%). The rearrangement uses TRBV4-1 and TRBJ2-2; possible D gene TRBD2, 5 bases. CDR1 and CDR2 (germline): MGHRA, YSYEKL. V gave up 6 bases and J gave up 7 bases, with 15 bases separating them. CDR3 length equals 14 residues. Here the CDR3 reads CASSLERDIGELFF. In DNA, the CDR3 is TGCGCCAGCAGTCTCGAACGGGATATCGGGGAGCTGTTTTTT.

At least ten counts were recorded for this clonotype. J is TRBJ2-1 and V is TRBV3-1, with D tentatively TRBD1 (6 bases). Germline V gene lookup returns CDR1 LGHDT and CDR2 YNNKEL (reference sequence). This CDR3 spans 16 amino acids. V lost 1 base, J lost 4 bases, and 14 bases lay in between. The CDR3 region is CASSQGGLFGYNEQFF. The CDR3 DNA reads as TGTGCCAGCAGCCAAGGGGGGCTGTTCGGTTACAATGAGCAGTTCTTC.

This clonotype has ten or more counts. The chain combines TRBV7-2 with TRBJ1-2; a possible D gene is TRBD1 (6 bases). V was shortened by 5 bases and J by 2 bases, with 15 bases between the two germline ends. The V gene's germline CDR1 is SGHTA and CDR2 FQGNSA. This CDR3 region has 15 residues. This CDR3 is CASSPNREGNYGYTF. Here the CDR3 DNA reads TGTGCCAGCAGCCCTAACAGGGAGGGAAACTATGGCTACACCTTC. The variable domain in full, with the rest retrieved from reference TRBV7-2 and TRBJ1-2, is GAGVSQSPSNKVTEKGKDVELRCDPISGHTALYWYRQSLGQGLEFLIYFQGNSAPDKSGLPSDRFSAERTGGSVSTLTIQRTQQEDSAVYLCASSPNREGNYGYTFGSGTRLTVV.

This clonotype was seen ten or more times. The chain has TRBV7-2 and TRBJ1-3; D gene unclear. The germline V gene encodes CDR1 SGHTA and CDR2 FQGNSA. CDR3 length equals 13 residues. V shed 1 base and J shed 0 bases, with 1 base lying between them. CDR3 DNA: TGTGCCAGCAGCTTAGGCTCTGGAAACACCATATATTTT. It translates to CASSLGSGNTIYF. The full variable domain, in which reference TRBV7-2 and TRBJ1-3 provide the parts outside the CDR3, is GAGVSQSPSNKVTEKGKDVELRCDPISGHTALYWYRQSLGQGLEFLIYFQGNSAPDKSGLPSDRFSAERTGGSVSTLTIQRTQQEDSAVYLCASSLGSGNTIYFGEGSWLTVV.

This clonotype is classed as medium-sized. The rearrangement links TRBV12-3 or TRBV12-4 to TRBJ2-2; no firm D call. The CDR3 sequence is 13 residues long. Trimming took 2 bases from V and 6 from J, leaving 7 bases between them. In DNA form, the CDR3 reads TGTGCCAGCAGTTTAAGCGTCCCCGGGGAGCTGTTTTTT. This translates into CASSLSVPGELFF.

This clonotype was counted many times. This chain uses TRBV2 with TRBJ1-3; no reliable D call. Per germline, CDR1 SNHLY and CDR2 FYNNEI. The germline V and J ends were trimmed by 3 bases and 0 bases, with 6 bases remaining between them. There are 14 residues in the CDR3. DNA of the CDR3: TGTGCCAGCAGTGACAGAACCTCTGGAAACACCATATATTTT. As protein: CASSDRTSGNTIYF.

This clonotype was counted a few times. The chain recombines TRBV10-3 with TRBJ1-2, with TRBD1 matching 8 bases. The CDR3 spans 18 residues. Germline assignment: CDR1 ENHRY and CDR2 SYGVKD. V was clipped by 4 bases and J by 8 bases; unmatched bases: 21. DNA for the CDR3: TGTGCCATCAGTGGAGAGTCGGGACAGGTGCTGACTATGAGGGGCTACACCTTC. Translating it yields CAISGESGQVLTMRGYTF.

This clonotype was picked up many times. The DNA for the CDR3 is TGTGCCAGCAGTCTACTTCCGGGACAAACGAACACTGAAGCTTTCTTT. As protein: CASSLLPGQTNTEAFF. This sequence joins TRBV3-1 and TRBJ1-1; D is possibly TRBD1 (6 bases). Germline V lookup: CDR1 LGHDT, CDR2 YNNKEL (reference sequence). The V end was cut by 6 bases, the J end by 1 base, with 18 bases between. The CDR3 is made up of 16 amino acids.

This clonotype qualifies as medium-sized. J is TRBJ1-1 and V is TRBV6-1; D uncertain. Trimming took 7 bases from V and 1 from J, leaving 7 bases between them. The CDR3 runs 12 residues. Germline CDR1 is MNHNS and CDR2 is SASEGT. The CDR3 here is CASTQWNTEAFF. In DNA form, the CDR3 reads TGTGCCAGCACACAATGGAACACTGAAGCTTTCTTT.

This clonotype was found many times. The CDR3 reads CASSLIKRTEVSGANVLTF. CDR3 sequence (DNA): TGTGCCAGCAGCTTGATCAAAAGGACGGAGGTCTCTGGGGCCAACGTCCTGACTTTC. This rearrangement joins TRBV5-6 to TRBJ2-6; tentatively, D is TRBD2 (5 bases). The CDR3 consists of 19 residues. Trimming took 1 base from V and 0 from J, leaving 17 bases between them. Germline V gene lookup returns CDR1 SGHDT and CDR2 YYEEEE. Variable domain in full (rest from reference TRBV5-6 and TRBJ2-6): DAGVTQSPTHLIKTRGQQVTLRCSPKSGHDTVSWYQQALGQGPQFIFQYYEEEERQRGNFPDRFSGHQFPNYSSELNVNALLLGDSALYLCASSLIKRTEVSGANVLTFGAGSRLTVL.

By its share, this clonotype is medium-sized. J is TRBJ2-7 and V is TRBV13; D is undetermined. Trimming removed 2 bases at V and 4 bases at J, with 12 bases between. This CDR3 is built from 14 residues. Germline CDR1 and CDR2: PRHDT and FYEKMQ (reference sequence). The CDR3 DNA follows: TGTGCCAGCAGCTTAAGGAGCCGAGAGTACGAGCAGTACTTC. Protein: CASSLRSREYEQYF.

This clonotype occurred many times. The chain couples TRBV7-2 to TRBJ2-3; D assignment may be TRBD1 or TRBD2 (5 bases each). This CDR3 has 15 residues. Germline CDR1 SGHTA, CDR2 FQGNSA. V was pared by 4 bases and J by 0 bases, with 11 bases between. CDR3 sequence reads: CASSSGTLSTDTQYF. CDR3 sequence (DNA): TGTGCCAGCAGCTCCGGGACCCTAAGCACAGATACGCAGTATTTT.

This clonotype was observed many times. CDR3 amino acids: CASTPDRISTEAFF. The CDR3 DNA sequence: TGTGCCAGCACCCCGGACAGGATTAGTACTGAAGCTTTCTTT. The rearrangement links TRBV2 to TRBJ1-1; TRBD1 aligns across 7 bases. The CDR3 contains 14 residues. V trimming: 7 bases; J trimming: 5 bases; junction bases outside the gene matches: 10. Germline V gene lookup returns CDR1 SNHLY and CDR2 FYNNEI.

Ten or more counts support this clonotype. J is TRBJ2-1 and V is TRBV7-2; weak D call: TRBD1 (6 bases). The CDR3 is made up of 16 amino acids. CDR1 is SGHTA and CDR2 is FQGNSA in the germline V gene. Deletions cut 1 base from V and 3 bases from J, with 13 bases between. CDR3 amino acids: CASSLVSGDGYNEQFF. CDR3 nucleotide sequence: TGTGCCAGCAGCTTAGTATCAGGGGACGGCTACAATGAGCAGTTCTTC.

The table lists this clonotype with a count of one. A much larger clone differs by one base, so this may be a read error. This sequence joins TRBV7-9 and TRBJ1-6; 7 bases are a match to TRBD1. V was clipped by 3 bases and J by 11 bases; unmatched bases: 10. Germline-derived CDR1 and CDR2 are SEHNR and FQNEAQ (reference sequence). The CDR3 has 15 residues. The CDR3 loop is CASSFLAGGNTPLHF. CDR3 DNA sequence: TGTGCCAGCAGCTTCCTTGCAGGGGGAAATACACCCCTCCACTTT.